This T cell receptor (beta chain) was recorded in a study of shared clonotypes between healthy human individuals. Trimming removed 1 base from V and 1 base from J, with 10 bases in between. Germline V gene data show CDR1 as SGHNT and CDR2 as YENEEA. The CDR3 totals 15 residues. The healthy adult donors were HIV-negative and reported no recent acute infections or vaccinations. All of the donors resided in Nashville, Tennessee, and each was a Caucasian adult. Genomic DNA came from about 97 million PBMCs in unsorted samples. Only in-frame clones appear in the TCRdb table, and some are missing; sequencing was by immunoSEQ multiplex PCR. The sample shows around 500,000 clones, less than 80% of them seen only once.

The sequencing sample was made of PBMCs. This receptor was identified in a woman aged 40 to 50 in good health. Some clones in this sample may be carry-over from other donors' samples. This chain links TRBV11-3 with TRBJ2-5; no clear D. The CDR3 here is CASSLASATQETQYF. In nucleotides, the CDR3 is TGTGCCAGCAGCTTAGCTTCAGCCACCCAAGAGACCCAGTACTTC.